This T cell receptor beta chain came from a study of T cells in Graves' hyperthyroidism and ophthalmopathy. Amplified TCR beta CDR3 regions came from RNA transcripts. In the first-round RT-PCR of the TCR CDR3, the HTBI primer set was used. TCRdb fed the multiplex PCR reads into MiXCR, producing one record per CDR3 protein. This sample has 300,000 to 350,000 distinct CDR3 sequences, with roughly a fifth found just once. This clonotype was counted at least ten times. Trimming took 4 bases from V and 1 from J; bases not matched to a gene: 1. CDR1 is SNHLY, CDR2 FYNNEI, per germline. This CDR3 region has 14 residues.

The receptor was isolated from a woman aged 45-59 years with Graves' hyperthyroidism. The genes are TRBV2 and TRBJ2-7; 10 nucleotides line up with TRBD2. Material for sequencing was blood. The CDR3 region has the DNA TGTGCCAGCAGTGCGACTAGCGGGTCCTACGAGCAGTACTTC. Its translation is CASSATSGSYEQYF.